The 2 T cell receptor beta chains given below trace back to one sample, sequenced in a study of T cell repertoires in ileal Crohn's disease. Described time point: neoterminal ileum biopsy at postoperative endoscopy, about 6 months after surgery. Sequencing was performed with immunoSEQ multiplex PCR; in TCRdb, only in-frame clones are kept and a portion is missing. This table has under 15,000 clones, approximately 85% appearing once. What was sequenced was ileal tissue. The origin of the receptors is an adult with Crohn's disease.

This chain connects TRBV25-1 to TRBJ2-7, with 11 bases that match TRBD2. Germline V gene data show CDR1 as MGHDK and CDR2 as SYGVNS. J gave up 5 bases and V 3 bases, and 9 bases lay outside the gene matches. This CDR3 has 16 residues. The CDR3 DNA follows: TGTGCCAGCAGTGAGTCGGTAGCGGGAGGGCTAGACGAGCAGTACTTC. Translating gives CASSESVAGGLDEQYF.

The genes are TRBV9 and TRBJ2-7; D is undetermined. There are 15 residues in the CDR3. CDR1 is SGDLS, CDR2 YYNGEE, per germline. The V gene lost 4 bases and the J gene lost 0 bases, with 14 bases spanning the gap. DNA for the CDR3: TGTGCCAGCAGCCATAACCCACTGAGCTCCTACGAGCAGTACTTC. Its translation: CASSHNPLSSYEQYF.